The 20 T cell receptor beta chains listed next were all sequenced from one sample in a study of blood T cell repertoires in COVID-19. TCRdb's table, derived via immunoSEQ multiplex PCR, lists solely in-frame clones and lacks some. The sample carries around 140,000 clones, over 70% recorded once. Input material: PBMCs or T cells enriched from blood (not recorded which). The receptors derive from a man in his fifties or sixties who had recovered from COVID-19.

This chain links TRBV4-1 with TRBJ1-6; weak D call: TRBD1 (5 bases). V was clipped by 2 bases and J by 3 bases, with 17 bases between them. This CDR3 has 18 residues. Germline CDR1 is MGHRA and CDR2 is YSYEKL. The chain's CDR3 is CASSQNAGDSHYNSPLHF. In DNA, the CDR3 is TGCGCCAGCAGCCAAAACGCAGGAGACAGCCACTATAATTCACCCCTCCACTTT.

In this sample, this clone turned up once. The V call is TRBV10-1, the J call TRBJ2-2, with 7 bases identical to TRBD2. This CDR3 region has 14 residues. The V segment lost 4 bases and the J segment 4 bases; nucleotides outside the gene matches: 3. Germline CDR1 and CDR2: WNHNN and SYGVQD (reference sequence). The CDR3 nucleotides are TGCGCCAGCAGTGGACTAGCAGGCACCGGGGAGCTGTTTTTT. Translated: CASSGLAGTGELFF.

This chain uses TRBV27 with TRBJ1-6; D might be TRBD1 (6 bases). V dropped 5 bases and J dropped 5 bases, with 10 bases sitting between them. The CDR3 is 14 amino acids. Germline CDR1 and CDR2: MNHEY and SMNVEV (reference sequence). CDR3 sequence reads: CASSVQGNNSPLHF. The CDR3 DNA sequence: TGTGCCAGCAGTGTACAGGGAAATAATTCACCCCTCCACTTT.

The V and J genes are TRBV4-1 and TRBJ2-3, with TRBD2 matching over 9 bases. The germline V gene encodes CDR1 MGHRA and CDR2 YSYEKL. The CDR3 is 14 amino acids. J lost 1 base, V lost 6 bases, and 2 bases had no gene match. CDR3: CASRVAGGTDTQYF. CDR3 sequence (DNA): TGCGCCAGCAGAGTAGCGGGAGGCACAGATACGCAGTATTTT.

The chain has TRBV6-5 and TRBJ2-3, with D perhaps matching TRBD1 (6 bases). CDR3 length: 12 amino acids. Germline lookup yields CDR1 MNHEY and CDR2 SVGAGI. The V gene lost 6 bases and the J gene lost 7 bases, with 11 bases spanning the gap. This chain's CDR3 is CASRQDSHTQYF. DNA of the CDR3: TGTGCCAGCAGACAGGACAGTCATACGCAGTATTTT.

This clone has just a few counts. This sequence joins TRBV25-1 and TRBJ1-2; no clear D. The CDR3 loop spans 12 amino acids. The ends were cut back, 5 bases at V and 1 base at J, with 5 bases in the middle. Germline assignment: CDR1 MGHDK and CDR2 SYGVNS. CDR3 protein: CASSTVNYGYTF. In nucleotides, the CDR3 is TGTGCCAGCAGTACAGTTAACTATGGCTACACCTTC.

This clone has a handful of counts. The chain links TRBV19 to TRBJ1-5; possibly TRBD1 for D (6 bases). CDR1 and CDR2 (germline): LNHDA, SQIVND (reference sequence). V gave up 6 bases and J gave up 6 bases, with 15 bases separating them. CDR3 length equals 14 residues. DNA for the CDR3: TGTGCCAGTAGACAATCAGGGGTAAGTCAGCCCCAGCATTTT. Translation: CASRQSGVSQPQHF.

The rearrangement uses TRBV19 and TRBJ2-2; D unclear. The CDR3 covers 17 residues. The V gene's germline CDR1 is LNHDA and CDR2 SQIVND (reference sequence). Trimming cost V 3 bases and J 1 base, with 15 bases left between them. The CDR3 DNA follows: TGTGCCAGTAGTATCAAGGTTGGGTCGGGGAACACCGGGGAGCTGTTTTTT. This sequence encodes CASSIKVGSGNTGELFF.

The rearrangement uses TRBV10-3 and TRBJ2-2; possible D gene TRBD2, 5 bases. The CDR3 covers 14 residues. V gave up 4 bases and J gave up 6 bases, with 12 bases separating them. Germline CDR1 reads ENHRY; CDR2 reads SYGVKD. This chain's CDR3 is CAISVLEVAGELFF. DNA for the CDR3: TGTGCCATCAGTGTACTAGAGGTAGCCGGGGAGCTGTTTTTT.

This clone was detected a few times. CDR3 protein: CASSEQGTQETQYF. The CDR3 DNA reads as TGTGCCAGCAGCGAACAGGGGACCCAAGAGACCCAGTACTTC. The chain joins TRBV5-6 to TRBJ2-5; 7 nucleotides agree with TRBD1. Germline V gene data show CDR1 as SGHDT and CDR2 as YYEEEE. With V trimmed by 4 bases and J by 1 base, 4 bases remained unmatched. The CDR3 sequence is 14 residues long.

J is TRBJ1-2 and V is TRBV30, with D perhaps matching TRBD1 (5 bases). CDR1 and CDR2 from the germline V gene are GTSNPN and SVGIG (reference sequence). There are 16 residues in the CDR3. Trimming took off 4 bases at V and 9 bases at J, with 27 bases between the two ends. CDR3 protein: CAWNPRGRMSRYSYTF. The CDR3 DNA is TGTGCCTGGAATCCAAGGGGCCGAATGAGTCGGTATAGCTACACCTTC.

V and J are TRBV5-6 and TRBJ2-6; no reliable D call. Per germline, CDR1 SGHDT and CDR2 YYEEEE. Trimming shortened V by 0 bases and J by 7 bases, and 14 bases separated the two germline ends. The CDR3 is 16 residues long. The CDR3 DNA sequence: TGTGCCAGCAGCTTGGCCAACAGAGCAGGTGCCAACGTCCTGACTTTC. Protein sequence: CASSLANRAGANVLTF.

This rearrangement joins TRBV7-9 to TRBJ1-1; TRBD1 might be the D (6 bases). V lost 5 bases to trimming and J lost 10 bases, with 14 bases between them. Germline V gives CDR1 SEHNR, CDR2 FQNEAQ (reference sequence). The CDR3 is made up of 12 amino acids. CDR3 residues: CASSLPGTTAFF. CDR3 sequence (DNA): TGTGCCAGCAGCCTCCCAGGGACAACAGCTTTCTTT.

The chain joins TRBV19 to TRBJ2-6, with 7 bases lining up with TRBD1. The germline V gene has CDR1 LNHDA and CDR2 SQIVND (reference sequence). The CDR3 sequence is 19 residues long. The V segment lost 6 bases and the J segment 1 base; nucleotides outside the gene matches: 15. CDR3 protein: CASSPTGMDRWSGANVLTF. CDR3 coding DNA: TGTGCCAGTAGCCCTACCGGAATGGACAGGTGGTCTGGGGCCAACGTCCTGACTTTC.

As for this clone: This same CDR3 is encoded by further DNA sequences in the sample. The CDR3 sequence is CASSILGPTNEKLFF. In DNA form, the CDR3 reads TGTGCCAGTAGTATTCTGGGGCCGACTAATGAAAAACTGTTTTTT. The chain is built from TRBV19 and TRBJ1-4; TRBD1 might be the D (5 bases). This CDR3 is 15 amino acids long. The germline V gene encodes CDR1 LNHDA and CDR2 SQIVND (reference sequence). The V end was cut by 3 bases, the J end by 2 bases, with 10 bases between.

The count of this clone is one. The chain links TRBV10-1 to TRBJ2-7; the match to TRBD1 covers 7 bases. This CDR3 comprises 15 residues. The germline V gene encodes CDR1 WNHNN and CDR2 SYGVQD (reference sequence). Losses at the gene ends were 0 bases for V and 3 bases for J; bases not matched to a gene: 5. CDR3 loop: CASSESETGFYEQYF. The CDR3 nucleotides read TGCGCCAGCAGTGAGTCGGAGACAGGGTTCTACGAGCAGTACTTC.

The chain carries TRBV5-5 and TRBJ2-7; the match to TRBD1 covers 8 bases. Germline V gives CDR1 SGHKS, CDR2 YYEKEE (reference sequence). After removal of 5 bases from V and 9 bases from J, the junction contained 16 bases not matched to a gene. The CDR3 contains 15 residues. The CDR3 DNA sequence: TGTGCCAGCAGTCTGATCCAGGGGGCTTCCCTTCGGCAGTACTTC. Amino acid sequence: CASSLIQGASLRQYF.

The chain links TRBV3-1 (or the pseudogene TRBV3-2) to TRBJ2-7, with TRBD2 matching over 8 bases. CDR1 is LGHDT and CDR2 is YNNKEL in the germline V gene (reference sequence). The ends lost 1 base at V and 1 base at J; junction bases unmatched: 3. This CDR3 is built from 15 residues. CDR3 coding DNA: TGTGCCAGCAGCCAAGGGACTAGCAGATCCTACGAGCAGTACTTC. Encoded protein: CASSQGTSRSYEQYF.

This chain connects TRBV5-6 to TRBJ1-1, with D possibly matching TRBD1 (5 bases). Germline V gene sequence: CDR1 SGHDT, CDR2 YYEEEE. This CDR3 contains 13 residues. Trimming pared 0 bases from V and 8 bases from J, leaving 11 bases between. CDR3 nucleotide sequence: TGTGCCAGCAGCTTGGAGGGGCTCGGGGAAGCTTTCTTT. Translated: CASSLEGLGEAFF.

The genes are TRBV27 and TRBJ1-2; D might be TRBD1 (5 bases). The CDR3 consists of 14 residues. Germline V gives CDR1 MNHEY, CDR2 SMNVEV (reference sequence). The V gene lost 7 bases and the J gene lost 8 bases, with 20 bases spanning the gap. CDR3 residues: CASKGQEGPRGYTF. The CDR3 bases are TGTGCCAGCAAGGGGCAGGAGGGCCCTAGGGGCTACACCTTC.